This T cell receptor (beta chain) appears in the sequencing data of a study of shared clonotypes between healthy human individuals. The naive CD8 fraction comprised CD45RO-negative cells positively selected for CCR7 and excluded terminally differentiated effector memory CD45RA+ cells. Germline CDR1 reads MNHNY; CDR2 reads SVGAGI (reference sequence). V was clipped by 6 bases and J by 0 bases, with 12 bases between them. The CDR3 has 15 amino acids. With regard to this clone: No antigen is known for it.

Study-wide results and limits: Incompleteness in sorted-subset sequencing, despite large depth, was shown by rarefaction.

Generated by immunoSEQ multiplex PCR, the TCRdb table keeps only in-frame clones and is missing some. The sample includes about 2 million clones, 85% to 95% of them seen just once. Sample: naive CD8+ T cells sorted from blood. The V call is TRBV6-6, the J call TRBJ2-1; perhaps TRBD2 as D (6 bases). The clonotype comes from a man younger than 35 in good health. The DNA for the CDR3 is TGTGCCAGCAGCCCCGGGGGATCCTCCTACAATGAGCAGTTCTTC. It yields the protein CASSPGGSSYNEQFF.